The 9 T cell receptor beta chains below all came from one sample that was sequenced in a study of blood T cell repertoires in COVID-19. TCRdb's table, derived via immunoSEQ multiplex PCR, lists solely in-frame clones and lacks some. The table lists under 300,000 clones, around 81% of them singletons, with roughly 2.9% in the top ten. The sequencing input was peripheral blood. Source of these receptors: a woman aged 55-70 years with active or convalescent COVID-19.

This sequence joins TRBV6-2 or TRBV6-3 and TRBJ2-5; 8 nucleotides line up with TRBD2. The CDR3 is 15 residues long. Unmatched junction bases numbered 6, after V lost 2 bases and J lost 4 bases. Germline-derived CDR1 and CDR2 are MNHEY and SVGEGT. CDR3 nucleotide sequence: TGTGCCAGCAGTTACGGTCCGGGGGGGCTAGAGACCCAGTACTTC. Its protein is CASSYGPGGLETQYF.

This clone was detected once. The chain links TRBV5-1 to TRBJ2-2, with a weak D call TRBD1 (5 bases). CDR1 and CDR2 (germline): SGHRS, YFSETQ. Trimming left V 7 bases short and J 6 bases short, with 16 bases between. This CDR3 region has 14 residues. DNA of the CDR3: TGCGCCAGCGGGCCCCAGGGTTATTCCGGGGAGCTGTTTTTT. Amino acid sequence: CASGPQGYSGELFF. Drawing the rest from reference TRBV5-1 and TRBJ2-2, the complete variable domain is KAGVTQTPRYLIKTRGQQVTLSCSPISGHRSVSWYQQTPGQGLQFLFEYFSETQRNKGNFPGRFSGRQFSNSRSEMNVSTLELGDSALYLCASGPQGYSGELFFGEGSRLTVL.

CDR3 bases: TGTGCCAGCAGCGGAGTGAACTCCTACAATGAGCAGTTCTTC. This sequence encodes CASSGVNSYNEQFF. The chain recombines TRBV7-9 with TRBJ2-1, with unresolved D. Germline V lookup: CDR1 SEHNR, CDR2 FQNEAQ (reference sequence). The CDR3 runs to 14 residues. V lost 5 bases and J 0 bases, leaving 8 bases between the germline ends.

The V and J genes are TRBV27 and TRBJ2-3, with D perhaps matching TRBD1 (6 bases). Germline CDR1 reads MNHEY; CDR2 reads SMNVEV (reference sequence). CDR3 size: 17 residues. The ends were cut back, 6 bases at V and 6 bases at J, with 25 bases in the middle. CDR3 in DNA: TGTGCCAGCAGCTTAACCCCCAGGGGAGTAGTAGTGGATACGCAGTATTTT. Translation gives CASSLTPRGVVVDTQYF.

This clone was counted only a few times. The chain links TRBV27 to TRBJ2-7; D unclear. Trimming left V 6 bases short and J 5 bases short, with 14 bases between. The CDR3 covers 13 residues. Germline CDR1 reads MNHEY; CDR2 reads SMNVEV (reference sequence). CDR3 nucleotide sequence: TGTGCCAGCAGCTTTACGAACAGTCACGAGCAGTACTTC. This codes for CASSFTNSHEQYF.

This rearrangement joins TRBV4-2 to TRBJ2-7, with D perhaps matching TRBD1 (5 bases). Germline V gene lookup returns CDR1 LGHNA and CDR2 YNFKEQ. The CDR3 runs 14 residues. Deletions cut 1 base from V and 2 bases from J, with 9 bases between. The CDR3 loop is CASSQGTSTYEQYF. Here the CDR3 DNA reads TGTGCCAGCAGCCAAGGGACATCCACCTACGAGCAGTACTTC.

This clone was counted a single time. V and J are TRBV29-1 and TRBJ2-1, with D possibly matching TRBD1 (5 bases). The germline gives CDR1 SQVTM, CDR2 ANQGSEA. V was trimmed by 2 bases and J by 7 bases, leaving 21 bases between them. The CDR3 is 16 amino acids. In DNA form, the CDR3 reads TGCAGCGTTGAAATCCAGGGAACCCCTATTCGGAATGAGCAGTTCTTC. The encoded protein is CSVEIQGTPIRNEQFF.

The chain employs TRBV11-2 and TRBJ2-4; perhaps TRBD1 as D (5 bases). This CDR3 is built from 15 residues. Germline CDR1 reads SGHAT; CDR2 reads FQNNGV. The V end lost 5 bases, the J end lost 9 bases, and 20 bases lay between the germline ends. The CDR3 spells CASSPSYGLQGIQYF. The CDR3 DNA reads TGTGCCAGCAGCCCCAGCTACGGTCTCCAGGGCATTCAGTACTTC.

The chain combines TRBV10-2 with TRBJ2-7; unclear D gene. From germline, CDR1 is WSHSY and CDR2 SAAADI. The CDR3 has 13 residues. Trimming took 7 bases from V and 0 from J, leaving 10 bases between them. CDR3 sequence reads: CASTHLSSYEQYF. DNA for the CDR3: TGCGCCAGCACGCATCTTAGCTCCTACGAGCAGTACTTC.